A selection of T cell receptor beta chains follows, all from one sample in a study of cytomegalovirus exposure and HLA in healthy donors. Assay used: immunoSEQ multiplex PCR; TCRdb lists only in-frame clones, some missing. The sample comprises 110,000 or so clones, nearly 80% of which are singletons, and around 1.3% rests with the top ten. Sequencing was done on a sample of PBMCs. Source of these receptors: a man aged 30 to 39 in good health and CMV-seronegative. Each CDR3 is given with its conserved first and last residue. D genes are given only for firm matches. The size entry is marked missing in some rows and otherwise reads once, few, many or a size class.

V	J	D	size	CDR3	DNA
TRBV7-6	TRBJ2-1	TRBD1	-	CASTQRQGQGIGEQFF	TGTGCCAGCACCCAACGCCAGGGACAGGGCATCGGTGAGCAGTTCTTC
TRBV6-4	TRBJ2-3	-	-	CASSVVRVTDTQYF	TGTGCCAGCAGTGTTGTCAGGGTCACAGATACGCAGTATTTT
TRBV4-1	TRBJ1-4	-	-	CASSQDRGGNEKLFF	TGCGCCAGCAGCCAAGATCGGGGGGGTAATGAAAAACTGTTTTTT
TRBV5-4	TRBJ2-3	TRBD2	once	CASSLDGRAGATDTQYF	TGTGCCAGCAGCTTGGACGGTAGGGCGGGAGCCACAGATACGCAGTATTTT
TRBV4-1	TRBJ1-6	-	-	CASSQGAGGVNPYNSPLHF	TGCGCCAGCAGCCAAGGGGCGGGAGGGGTTAACCCCTATAATTCACCCCTCCACTTT
TRBV7-9	TRBJ1-2	-	-	CASSTPNYGYTF	TGTGCCAGCAGCACACCAAACTATGGCTACACCTTC
TRBV7-9	TRBJ2-5	TRBD2	-	CASSSGGFSETQYF	TGTGCCAGCAGCTCGGGGGGGTTTTCAGAGACCCAGTACTTC
TRBV5-1	TRBJ2-7	TRBD2	-	CASSLETSGEQYF	TGCGCCAGCAGTCTCGAGACTAGCGGCGAGCAGTACTTC
TRBV6-1	TRBJ2-7	TRBD1	-	CASSSRDRVYEQYF	TGTGCCAGCAGTAGCCGGGACAGGGTGTACGAGCAGTACTTC
TRBV10-3	TRBJ1-6	TRBD1	-	CAISEFGQGGSPLHF	TGTGCCATCAGTGAGTTTGGACAGGGTGGTTCACCCCTCCACTTT
TRBV6-5	TRBJ1-4	-	-	CASSYSTGSNEKLFF	TGTGCCAGCAGTTACTCAACAGGGAGTAATGAAAAACTGTTTTTT
TRBV7-9	TRBJ2-5	TRBD1	once	CASSLTGGAETQYF	TGTGCCAGCAGCTTAACAGGGGGTGCGGAGACCCAGTACTTC
TRBV2	TRBJ1-1	TRBD1	-	CASSDDRGPEAFF	TGTGCCAGCAGTGATGACAGGGGCCCTGAAGCTTTCTTT
TRBV6-6	TRBJ1-1	-	-	CASGQLGDTEAFF	TGTGCCAGCGGACAGCTGGGGGACACTGAAGCTTTCTTT
TRBV7-8	TRBJ2-2	-	-	CASSLYGQHTGELFF	TGTGCCAGCAGCTTATACGGTCAACACACCGGGGAGCTGTTTTTT
TRBV28	TRBJ1-4	-	-	CAIPGATNEKLFF	TGTGCCATCCCAGGGGCGACTAATGAAAAACTGTTTTTT
TRBV6-5	TRBJ2-7	TRBD1	-	CASTPHRGNEQYF	TGTGCCAGCACCCCTCACAGGGGGAACGAGCAGTACTTC
TRBV4-3	TRBJ1-4	-	-	CASSQDLRTRRDEKLFF	TGCGCCAGCAGCCAAGATCTTAGAACAAGGAGGGATGAAAAACTGTTTTTT
TRBV6-5	TRBJ1-6	-	-	CASSYAGSNSPLHF	TGTGCCAGCAGTTACGCAGGGTCTAATTCACCCCTCCACTTT
TRBV28	TRBJ1-2	TRBD1	-	CASSLTDRGYGYTF	TGTGCCAGCAGTTTAACCGACAGGGGTTATGGCTACACCTTC
TRBV15	TRBJ2-3	TRBD2	-	CATSKPLALSTDTQYF	TGTGCCACCAGCAAACCACTAGCGCTAAGCACAGATACGCAGTATTTT
TRBV5-5	TRBJ1-6	-	-	CASSLSSRSGSPLHF	TGTGCCAGCAGCTTAAGTTCGCGATCGGGTTCACCCCTCCACTTT
TRBV15	TRBJ2-7	-	-	CATSRGNLPGLETYEQYF	TGTGCCACCAGCAGAGGAAACCTACCGGGACTCGAAACCTACGAGCAGTACTTC
TRBV7-9	TRBJ2-3	TRBD2	-	CASSLVAGGGDTQYF	TGTGCCAGCAGCTTAGTTGCTGGGGGGGGAGATACGCAGTATTTT
TRBV14	TRBJ1-1	-	-	CASSQQVVGTEAFF	TGTGCCAGCAGCCAACAGGTAGTGGGCACTGAAGCTTTCTTT
TRBV13	TRBJ2-1	-	few	CASSPGDTRFDEQFF	TGTGCCAGCAGCCCCGGGGACACGAGATTCGATGAGCAGTTCTTC
TRBV5-6	TRBJ1-1	-	-	CASERGFSVLNTEAFF	TGTGCCAGCGAAAGGGGCTTTTCGGTATTGAACACTGAAGCTTTCTTT
TRBV5-6	TRBJ2-7	-	-	CASSPQASYEQYF	TGTGCCAGCAGTCCCCAGGCCTCCTACGAGCAGTACTTC
TRBV19	TRBJ1-3	TRBD1	few	CASSSRQGAGGNTIYF	TGTGCCAGTAGTAGTCGACAGGGGGCAGGTGGAAACACCATATATTTT
TRBV5-1	TRBJ2-3	-	-	CASSLDPRSADTQYF	TGCGCCAGCAGCTTGGACCCTAGGTCGGCAGATACGCAGTATTTT
TRBV7-9	TRBJ2-7	TRBD2	-	CASSFLAGSPEQYF	TGTGCCAGCAGCTTCCTAGCGGGATCCCCCGAGCAGTACTTC
TRBV25-1	TRBJ2-2	-	-	CASRSTEHTGELFF	TGTGCCAGCAGGTCAACGGAGCACACCGGGGAGCTGTTTTTT
TRBV18	TRBJ1-1	-	-	CASSPQNTEAFF	TGTGCCAGCTCACCTCAGAACACTGAAGCTTTCTTT
TRBV7-9	TRBJ2-7	TRBD1	-	CASSFGAGTENYEQYF	TGTGCCAGCAGCTTTGGTGCCGGGACAGAAAACTACGAGCAGTACTTC
TRBV5-4	TRBJ1-2	-	-	CASSSDFGYGYTF	TGTGCCAGCAGCTCCGATTTCGGCTATGGCTACACCTTC
TRBV2	TRBJ1-2	-	-	CASSEVRSYGYTF	TGTGCCAGCAGTGAAGTACGTAGCTATGGCTACACCTTC
TRBV4-3	TRBJ2-5	TRBD2	-	CASSPAFSGSWETQYF	TGCGCCAGCAGCCCAGCTTTTAGCGGGAGTTGGGAGACCCAGTACTTC
TRBV25-1	TRBJ2-5	-	once	CASSDLYGQEETQYF	TGTGCCAGCAGTGACCTGTATGGGCAAGAAGAGACCCAGTACTTC
TRBV19	TRBJ1-1	TRBD1	-	CASSTGTGGRSEAFF	TGTGCCAGTAGTACAGGGACAGGGGGCAGGTCTGAAGCTTTCTTT
TRBV6-6	TRBJ2-3	TRBD1	-	CASSRDRGFADTQYF	TGTGCCAGCAGTCGGGACAGGGGGTTTGCAGATACGCAGTATTTT
TRBV12-5	TRBJ2-2	TRBD1	once	CASGPDRSYTGELFF	TGTGCTAGTGGACCGGACAGGTCTTACACCGGGGAGCTGTTTTTT
TRBV5-1	TRBJ2-3	-	-	CASSLFAQGPKDTQYF	TGCGCCAGCAGCTTGTTCGCCCAGGGGCCTAAGGATACGCAGTATTTT
TRBV11-3	TRBJ2-1	TRBD2	-	CASSLASGYNEQFF	TGTGCCAGCAGCCTAGCTAGCGGGTACAATGAGCAGTTCTTC
TRBV28	TRBJ2-1	TRBD2	-	CASSFSGTEANEQFF	TGTGCCAGCAGTTTTAGCGGGACGGAAGCCAATGAGCAGTTCTTC
TRBV7-2	TRBJ2-6	-	-	CASSRQVSGANVLTF	TGTGCCAGCAGCCGACAGGTCTCTGGGGCCAACGTCCTGACTTTC
TRBV2	TRBJ2-3	-	-	CASSEDGITDTQYF	TGTGCCAGCAGTGAGGACGGGATCACAGATACGCAGTATTTT
TRBV13	TRBJ1-2	-	-	CASSYRAGGGQPLTF	TGTGCCAGCAGCTACCGCGCCGGGGGTGGTCAGCCGCTCACCTTC
TRBV28	TRBJ2-1	-	few	CASSYTLRGTSYNEQFF	TGTGCCAGCAGTTATACCCTCAGGGGTACCTCCTACAATGAGCAGTTCTTC
TRBV28	TRBJ1-5	TRBD1	-	CASTFPRQGNQPQHF	TGTGCCAGCACCTTCCCACGACAGGGTAATCAGCCCCAGCATTTT
TRBV9	TRBJ2-1	TRBD2	-	CASSVVVSGGEQFF	TGTGCCAGCAGCGTAGTGGTTAGCGGGGGTGAGCAGTTCTTC
TRBV11-2	TRBJ1-1	TRBD1	-	CASSQTGPPTEAFF	TGTGCCAGCAGTCAGACAGGGCCCCCCACTGAAGCTTTCTTT
TRBV6-4	TRBJ2-3	TRBD2	-	CASSDSIAGGPPYTQYF	TGTGCCAGCAGTGACTCGATAGCGGGAGGCCCCCCGTATACGCAGTATTTT
TRBV19	TRBJ2-7	-	-	CASSIVGGGGTDEQYF	TGTGCCAGTAGTATAGTGGGAGGAGGGGGCACCGACGAGCAGTACTTC